This T cell receptor beta chain was recorded in a study of T cells in Graves' hyperthyroidism and ophthalmopathy. Study findings and constraints: Also found in blood were most expanded thyroid clonotypes above 0.001.

Amplified TCR beta CDR3 regions came from RNA transcripts. Using the HTBI primer set, a first-round RT-PCR was run on the TCR CDR3. TCRdb passed the multiplex PCR reads through MiXCR, listing each CDR3 protein once. The table shows some 570,000 distinct CDR3 sequences, with approximately 14% occurring only once. Germline V lookup: CDR1 GTSNPN, CDR2 SVGIG (reference sequence). This CDR3 spans 14 amino acids. Trimming removed 4 bases from V and 2 bases from J, with 15 bases in between. In the ophthalmopathy cohort, Clinical Activity Score was at least 3, NOSPECS grade at least 4, and duration under 3 months. Pregnant or lactating patients were excluded, as were those with uncontrolled infection or other autoimmune disease. Concerning this clonotype: The antigen remains unidentified.

Sequenced sample: blood. This chain joins TRBV30 and TRBJ2-7; D remains unclear. The receptor was isolated from a woman under 30 with Graves' ophthalmopathy. The CDR3 spells CAWNFRSITYEQYF. CDR3 coding DNA: TGTGCCTGGAATTTCAGAAGCATTACCTACGAGCAGTACTTC.